The T cell receptor (beta chain) described here comes from a study of Ad26.COV2.S vaccination and SARS-CoV-2 variants. Study findings and constraints: Reports say spike-specific CD8+ and CD4+ T cell responses covered substantial breadth after vaccination.

Germline CDR1 and CDR2: MGHRA and YSYEKL. Trimming pared 4 bases from V and 4 bases from J, leaving 14 bases between. The CDR3 is 14 amino acids. Treatment specified: about 20 received Ad26.COV2.S at low or high dose, single or two shots; 5 received placebo; per-sample allocation not given. Collection of samples fell on day 63 after the first vaccine or placebo injection. Sequenced by immunoSEQ multiplex PCR; TCRdb stores in-frame clones only, minus some. The table records some 390,000 clones, around nine tenths of them present only once. About this clone itself: Its specificity is not known.

This TCR was sampled from a person between 18 and 60 years old who received the Ad26.COV2.S COVID-19 vaccine or a placebo. The sequenced sample was peripheral blood, obtained in a trial of Ad26.COV2.S vaccine versus placebo. The rearrangement joins TRBV4-1 to TRBJ2-7; TRBD1 might be the D (6 bases). The CDR3 here is CASSRPGTLYEQYF. CDR3 sequence (DNA): TGCGCCAGCAGCCGTCCCGGGACACTATACGAGCAGTACTTC.